One and the same sample provided the 25 T cell receptor beta chains below, sequenced in a study of cytomegalovirus exposure and HLA in healthy donors (dated by TCRdb to 2016 to 2017). The library relied on the immunoSEQ multiplex PCR assay. For the multiplex PCR, a mixture combining 60 forward primers for TCR Vbeta segments and 13 reverse primers for TCR Jbeta segments was used. In its TCRdb copy, this immuneACCESS table keeps in-frame sequences only and misses some clones. Where compared with another copy, unresolved V genes explain less than half of these, and the others have no known cause. Present in this sample are approximately 70,000 clones, about 70% of which were seen just once. The top ten clones comprise 7.5% to 8% of the sample. The sample was PBMCs. The receptors were gathered from a man in his forties or fifties in good health and CMV-seropositive.

The DNA of the CDR3 is TGTGCCAGCAGCGTAGAGACTACCCAGGATGAGCAGTTCTTC. As protein: CASSVETTQDEQFF. V gene TRBV9 combines with J gene TRBJ2-1; tentatively, D is TRBD2 (5 bases). The V end lost 0 bases, the J end lost 8 bases, and 12 bases lay between the germline ends. The germline CDR1 and CDR2 sequences are SGDLS and YYNGEE. The CDR3 totals 14 residues.

The chain has TRBV9 and TRBJ1-3, with D tentatively TRBD1 (5 bases). Trimming removed 2 bases from V and 2 bases from J, with 11 bases in between. Germline V gene lookup returns CDR1 SGDLS and CDR2 YYNGEE. CDR3 length: 15 amino acids. CDR3 sequence reads: CASSVGGNTGNTIYF. The CDR3 nucleotides are TGTGCCAGCAGCGTCGGGGGTAATACTGGAAACACCATATATTTT. The complete variable domain, with remaining parts taken from reference TRBV9 and TRBJ1-3, reads DSGVTQTPKHLITATGQRVTLRCSPRSGDLSVYWYQQSLDQGLQFLIQYYNGEERAKGNILERFSAQQFPDLHSELNLSSLELGDSALYFCASSVGGNTGNTIYFGEGSWLTVV.

This chain links TRBV6-6 with TRBJ1-1, with D possibly matching TRBD1 (6 bases). Germline V CDR1 and CDR2: MNHNY, SVGAGI (reference sequence). V was clipped by 5 bases and J by 5 bases, with 12 bases between them. The CDR3 extends over 13 amino acids. The CDR3 nucleotides read TGTGCCAGCAGTCCGACAGGAAAGACTGAAGCTTTCTTT. Protein sequence: CASSPTGKTEAFF.

There are a few counts of this clone. CDR3 bases: TGCAGCGTTGCAGGCCTCCAGGGAGGCTATGGCTACACCTTC. It specifies CSVAGLQGGYGYTF. The chain links TRBV29-1 to TRBJ1-2, with D possibly TRBD1 on 5 matching bases. CDR1 is SQVTM, CDR2 ANQGSEA, per germline. Trimming cost V 4 bases and J 4 bases, with 16 bases left between them. CDR3 length: 14 amino acids.

This clone was counted between two and nine times. V gene TRBV2 combines with J gene TRBJ1-1; 8 bases map to TRBD1. CDR1 and CDR2 from the germline V gene are SNHLY and FYNNEI. V lost 6 bases to trimming and J lost 1 base; unmatched junction nucleotides: 7. The CDR3 sequence is 15 residues long. The CDR3 sequence is CASRVTGTGNTEAFF. CDR3 coding DNA: TGTGCCAGCAGGGTTACCGGGACAGGGAACACTGAAGCTTTCTTT.

The V gene is TRBV2, the J gene TRBJ1-2, with a possible D match to TRBD1 (6 bases). Germline V lookup: CDR1 SNHLY, CDR2 FYNNEI. V lost 6 bases and J 0 bases, leaving 17 bases between the germline ends. The CDR3 length is 16 residues. For the CDR3, the DNA is TGTGCCAGCAGCCGCGACAGCAAGGGGGCTAACTATGGCTACACCTTC. It yields the protein CASSRDSKGANYGYTF.

This clone appeared once. The rearrangement links TRBV15 to TRBJ2-2, with 7 bases fitting TRBD2. The junction had 1 base not matched to a gene; V was cut back by 6 bases and J by 0 bases. CDR1 is LNHNV, CDR2 YYDKDF, per germline (reference sequence). The CDR3 length is 14 residues. This chain's CDR3 is CATRRGANTGELFF. In DNA, the CDR3 is TGTGCCACCAGACGGGGGGCGAACACCGGGGAGCTGTTTTTT.

The chain has TRBV27 and TRBJ2-7; 7 bases are shared with TRBD1. Trimming took 3 bases from V and 4 from J; bases not matched to a gene: 6. This CDR3 contains 14 residues. CDR1 and CDR2 (germline): MNHEY, SMNVEV (reference sequence). The CDR3 loop reads CASSFSGGIYEQYF. As DNA, the CDR3 is TGTGCCAGCAGTTTCTCAGGGGGTATTTACGAGCAGTACTTC.

The chain couples TRBV7-2 to TRBJ2-2; TRBD1 matches at 8 bases. Germline lookup yields CDR1 SGHTA and CDR2 FQGNSA. V lost 5 bases to trimming and J lost 1 base; unmatched junction nucleotides: 6. This CDR3 comprises 16 residues. As DNA, the CDR3 is TGTGCCAGCAGCATCTCCGGGACAGGGAACACCGGGGAGCTGTTTTTT. Protein sequence: CASSISGTGNTGELFF.

This sequence joins TRBV10-3 and TRBJ2-2, with no clear D. The CDR3 loop spans 12 amino acids. The germline V gene has CDR1 ENHRY and CDR2 SYGVKD. The germline V and J ends were trimmed by 0 bases and 8 bases, with 4 bases remaining between them. The CDR3 is CAISESRGELFF. As DNA, the CDR3 is TGTGCCATCAGTGAGTCGAGGGGGGAGCTGTTTTTT.

The rearrangement uses TRBV5-4 and TRBJ1-5; a possible D gene is TRBD1 (6 bases). The CDR3 runs 14 residues. Germline V gene sequence: CDR1 SGHNT, CDR2 YYREEE (reference sequence). The V end was cut by 1 base, the J end by 8 bases, with 13 bases between. The CDR3 is CASSLIGGSEPQHF. The CDR3 DNA reads TGTGCCAGCAGCTTGATAGGGGGATCTGAGCCCCAGCATTTT.

The CDR3 protein is CASSLAFAGTGAGNTIYF. The CDR3, as DNA: TGCGCCAGCAGCTTGGCTTTTGCCGGGACAGGGGCAGGAAACACCATATATTTT. V gene TRBV5-1 combines with J gene TRBJ1-3; 10 bases are a match to TRBD1. The CDR3 loop spans 18 amino acids. Trimming at V came to 0 bases and at J to 4 bases, leaving 10 bases not matched to a gene. The germline V gene has CDR1 SGHRS and CDR2 YFSETQ.

This chain joins TRBV7-2 and TRBJ2-7, with D maybe TRBD1 (6 bases). The CDR3 runs 15 residues. The ends were cut back, 5 bases at V and 4 bases at J, with 18 bases in the middle. Looked up from germline, CDR1 is SGHTA and CDR2 is FQGNSA. The DNA for the CDR3 is TGTGCCAGCAGCCAAGCCGGGACACCGACTTACGAGCAGTACTTC. This translates into CASSQAGTPTYEQYF.

The V call is TRBV7-2, the J call TRBJ1-2, with 8 positions matching TRBD1. J was trimmed by 7 bases and V by 1 base; bases with no gene match: 5. The CDR3 is 14 residues long. Germline V gives CDR1 SGHTA, CDR2 FQGNSA. The CDR3 DNA follows: TGTGCCAGCAGCTTAGGGACAGGGAAGTCTGGCTACACCTTC. This gives the protein CASSLGTGKSGYTF.

Only a few counts were recorded for this clone. The chain joins TRBV30 to TRBJ1-4; D possibly corresponds to TRBD1 (6 bases). This CDR3 contains 13 residues. V was shortened by 3 bases and J by 8 bases, with 13 bases between the two germline ends. The germline V gene has CDR1 GTSNPN and CDR2 SVGIG (reference sequence). CDR3 residues: CAWRGHGSEKLFF. DNA for the CDR3: TGTGCCTGGAGGGGACATGGAAGCGAAAAACTGTTTTTT.

The chain has TRBV6-5 and TRBJ2-7; 11 bases are shared with TRBD2. The CDR3 loop spans 16 amino acids. J lost 4 bases, V lost 0 bases, and 5 bases had no gene match. The germline CDR1 and CDR2 sequences are MNHEY and SVGAGI. The CDR3 protein is CASSYSSGGASYEQYF. For the CDR3, the DNA is TGTGCCAGCAGTTACTCTAGCGGGGGGGCCAGTTACGAGCAGTACTTC.

The chain combines TRBV2 with TRBJ2-1; perhaps TRBD2 as D (5 bases). CDR1 SNHLY and CDR2 FYNNEI come from the germline V gene. CDR3 length equals 14 residues. Deletions cut 6 bases from V and 4 bases from J, with 13 bases between. The CDR3 loop is CASRTLATYNEQFF. The CDR3 DNA is TGTGCCAGCAGGACCCTAGCTACTTACAATGAGCAGTTCTTC.

The chain uses TRBV18 and TRBJ1-5, with 7 bases lining up with TRBD1. The CDR3 has 17 residues. The germline gives CDR1 KGHSH, CDR2 LQKENI. The V and J ends lost 4 bases and 7 bases, in that order; junction bases with no gene match: 16. CDR3 sequence reads: CASSLGTGQGVGQPQHF. Written as DNA, the CDR3 is TGTGCCAGCTCACTCGGTACCGGCCAGGGGGTAGGACAGCCCCAGCATTTT. Looking up the rest from reference TRBV18 and TRBJ1-5 gives the full variable domain: NAGVMQNPRHLVRRRGQEARLRCSPMKGHSHVYWYRQLPEEGLKFMVYLQKENIIDESGMPKERFSAEFPKEGPSILRIQQVVRGDSAAYFCASSLGTGQGVGQPQHFGDGTRLSIL.

The J gene is TRBJ2-1, the V gene TRBV7-3; 10 nucleotides match TRBD2. Losses at the gene ends were 2 bases for V and 6 bases for J; bases not matched to a gene: 4. The CDR3 is made up of 15 amino acids. Germline CDR1 is SGHTA and CDR2 is FQGTGA. CDR3 bases: TGTGCCAGCAGCTTATCGTCTAGCGGGAGCAATGAGCAGTTCTTC. Translation: CASSLSSSGSNEQFF.

This clone has only one observation. CDR3 protein: CASSLHGGGMNTEAFF. As DNA, the CDR3 is TGTGCCAGTAGTCTCCACGGGGGAGGGATGAACACTGAAGCTTTCTTT. The V and J genes are TRBV19 and TRBJ1-1, with D tentatively TRBD1 (5 bases). CDR1 and CDR2 from the germline V gene are LNHDA and SQIVND (reference sequence). The CDR3 covers 16 residues. Trimming shortened V by 5 bases and J by 0 bases, and 16 bases separated the two germline ends.

This sequence joins TRBV5-1 and TRBJ2-7; weak D call: TRBD1 (5 bases). In germline, CDR1 is SGHRS, CDR2 YFSETQ. V shed 4 bases and J shed 2 bases, with 10 bases lying between them. This CDR3 comprises 13 residues. The CDR3 nucleotides read TGCGCCAGCAGCCGCGACAGAACCTACGAGCAGTACTTC. It yields the protein CASSRDRTYEQYF.

V and J are TRBV30 and TRBJ1-4; tentatively, D is TRBD1 (6 bases). The CDR3 has 11 residues. V lost 5 bases and J 5 bases, leaving 6 bases between the germline ends. Per germline, CDR1 GTSNPN and CDR2 SVGIG (reference sequence). CDR3 nucleotide sequence: TGTGCCTGGGGACAGAATGAAAAACTGTTTTTT. This gives the protein CAWGQNEKLFF.

This clone was counted between two and nine times. The rearrangement joins TRBV6-1 to TRBJ2-1, with 9 bases that match TRBD2. V shed 7 bases, J shed 9 bases, and the junction held 7 bases outside the gene matches. CDR1 and CDR2 (germline): MNHNS, SASEGT. This CDR3 comprises 13 residues. The CDR3 loop is CASIAGVGIEQFF. CDR3 DNA: TGTGCCAGCATAGCGGGAGTAGGCATTGAGCAGTTCTTC.

The genes are TRBV13 and TRBJ2-3; TRBD2 agrees at 7 bases. V lost 4 bases to trimming and J lost 3 bases; unmatched junction nucleotides: 4. In germline, CDR1 is PRHDT, CDR2 FYEKMQ (reference sequence). The CDR3 spans 14 residues. CDR3 bases: TGTGCCAGCAGCTCCCCCGGGGGGACAGATACGCAGTATTTT. It is translated as CASSSPGGTDTQYF.

The chain links TRBV29-1 to TRBJ2-1; the match to TRBD2 covers 8 bases. Germline V gene sequence: CDR1 SQVTM, CDR2 ANQGSEA. The CDR3 is 11 amino acids. CDR3 sequence reads: CSGGAHNEQFF. The CDR3 nucleotides read TGCTCGGGGGGGGCCCACAATGAGCAGTTCTTC.